This T cell receptor (beta chain) was sequenced in a study of shared clonotypes between healthy human individuals. Profiling relied on immunoSEQ multiplex PCR, and the TCRdb table lists in-frame clones only, not all of them. The sample shows over 2 million clones, around 92% of them seen only once. The CDR3 is made up of 12 amino acids. The germline gives CDR1 MNHNS, CDR2 SASEGT. The ends were cut back, 8 bases at V and 6 bases at J, with 10 bases in the middle. What was sequenced was naive CD4+ T cells from PBMCs. Subset described: CD45RA+ positively selected. The receptor was isolated from a man between 18 and 29 years old in good health. Some clones in this sample may be carry-over from other donors' samples. J is TRBJ2-2 and V is TRBV6-1, with D hard to call. The CDR3 DNA follows: TGTGCCAGCCCGCCCCCGTCCGGGGAGCTGTTTTTT. Encoded protein: CASPPPSGELFF.